Following are 15 T cell receptor beta chains from one sample sequenced in a study of OX40 agonist ivuxolimab in advanced cancers. The assay was immunoSEQ multiplex PCR, and TCRdb's table has in-frame clones only and misses some. The sample has approximately 61,000 clones, around nine tenths seen once. Sample: CD4+ or CD8+ T cells sorted from blood, taken in a trial of the OX40 agonist ivuxolimab. These receptors came from an adult with an advanced solid tumor such as melanoma, head and neck, liver or kidney cancer.

The rearrangement links TRBV11-2 to TRBJ1-6, with 7 positions matching TRBD1. Germline V gene data show CDR1 as SGHAT and CDR2 as FQNNGV. The junction had 5 bases not matched to a gene; V was cut back by 2 bases and J by 7 bases. This CDR3 region has 15 residues. CDR3 bases: TGTGCCAGCAGCTTAAACAGGGGAGGCAATTCACCCCTCCACTTT. Translated, it gives CASSLNRGGNSPLHF.

The chain has TRBV7-2 and TRBJ1-2; D call uncertain. V dropped 4 bases and J dropped 11 bases, with 20 bases sitting between them. This CDR3 has 14 residues. CDR1 is SGHTA, CDR2 FQGNSA, per germline. The CDR3, as DNA: TGTGCCAGCAGCTCCGATGCAGGTCTCCCTTCGTACACCTTC. Encoded protein: CASSSDAGLPSYTF.

This chain connects TRBV18 to TRBJ2-7; 8 bases fit TRBD2. Germline V gene data show CDR1 as KGHSH and CDR2 as LQKENI. V shed 2 bases and J 5 bases; nucleotides not matched to a gene: 8. CDR3 length: 15 residues. The CDR3 coding sequence is TGTGCCAGCTCACCAGGGACGGGAGGGCCCCACGAGCAGTACTTC. Translating gives CASSPGTGGPHEQYF.

This chain uses TRBV30 with TRBJ2-5; no reliable D call. In germline, CDR1 is GTSNPN, CDR2 SVGIG (reference sequence). The germline V and J ends were trimmed by 0 bases and 5 bases, with 10 bases remaining between them. The CDR3 extends over 13 amino acids. CDR3 DNA: TGTGCCTGGAGTGTACAAGTGTTGGAGACCCAGTACTTC. This codes for CAWSVQVLETQYF. The full variable domain, its missing parts supplied by reference TRBV30 and TRBJ2-5, is SQTIHQWPATLVQPVGSPLSLECTVEGTSNPNLYWYRQAAGRGLQLLFYSVGIGQISSEVPQNLSASRPQDRQFILSSKKLLLSDSGFYLCAWSVQVLETQYFGPGTRLLVL.

This clone was counted a single time. The J gene is TRBJ2-7, the V gene TRBV13; 9 bases line up with TRBD2. Trimming took 6 bases from V and 2 from J; bases not matched to a gene: 5. Germline CDR1 reads PRHDT; CDR2 reads FYEKMQ (reference sequence). The CDR3 runs 14 residues. The CDR3 loop reads CASRRAGGPYEQYF. CDR3 sequence (DNA): TGTGCCAGCAGACGAGCGGGGGGTCCCTACGAGCAGTACTTC.

The chain combines TRBV6-5 with TRBJ1-1; the D gene is possibly TRBD1 (6 bases). The V gene lost 4 bases and the J gene lost 5 bases, with 20 bases spanning the gap. Germline lookup yields CDR1 MNHEY and CDR2 SVGAGI. This CDR3 spans 16 amino acids. In nucleotides, the CDR3 is TGTGCCAGCAGTTCGGCAGGCGAGGGGGGGTGGACTGAAGCTTTCTTT. Amino acid sequence: CASSSAGEGGWTEAFF.

The chain has TRBV7-2 and TRBJ1-4; the D gene is possibly TRBD1 (6 bases). V lost 4 bases and J lost 8, with 14 bases in between. The CDR3 contains 14 residues. In germline, CDR1 is SGHTA, CDR2 FQGNSA. The CDR3 bases are TGTGCCAGCAGCTCTCCAGGGGCGAGGGAAAAACTGTTTTTT. Translating gives CASSSPGAREKLFF.

J is TRBJ2-7 and V is TRBV5-1, with 10 positions matching TRBD2. V trimming: 4 bases; J trimming: 5 bases; junction bases outside the gene matches: 3. The CDR3 loop spans 13 amino acids. CDR1 is SGHRS, CDR2 YFSETQ, per germline. CDR3 nucleotides: TGCGCCAGCAGCCCCGGGACTAGCGACGAGCAGTACTTC. Its translation: CASSPGTSDEQYF.

The chain is built from TRBV7-2 and TRBJ2-7; D may be TRBD1 (5 bases). V dropped 3 bases and J dropped 2 bases, with 11 bases sitting between them. The CDR3 spans 14 residues. Germline lookup yields CDR1 SGHTA and CDR2 FQGNSA. The CDR3 loop is CASSFDSFPYEQYF. The CDR3 bases are TGTGCCAGCAGCTTTGACAGTTTTCCCTACGAGCAGTACTTC.

This rearrangement joins TRBV2 to TRBJ1-5; D might be TRBD1 (6 bases). The CDR3 totals 15 residues. CDR1 is SNHLY and CDR2 is FYNNEI in the germline V gene. V lost 6 bases and J lost 0, with 12 bases in between. The CDR3 spells CASSGQKLSNQPQHF. The CDR3 DNA sequence: TGTGCCAGCAGCGGACAGAAGCTTAGCAATCAGCCCCAGCATTTT.

The rearrangement joins TRBV7-6 to TRBJ2-1; no reliable D call. Between the trimmed V and J ends, which lost 5 bases and 3 bases, there was a span of 8 bases. The germline CDR1 and CDR2 sequences are SGHVS and FNYEAQ. There are 13 residues in the CDR3. The CDR3 reads CASSLDRYNEQFF. The CDR3 DNA follows: TGTGCCAGCAGCCTCGACCGCTACAATGAGCAGTTCTTC.

V usage is TRBV5-1 and J usage is TRBJ2-3; D is tentatively TRBD1 or TRBD2 (6 bases each). CDR1 and CDR2 from the germline V gene are SGHRS and YFSETQ. The ends were cut back, 1 base at V and 4 bases at J, with 13 bases in the middle. This CDR3 region has 15 residues. The CDR3 is CASSLSIGGPDTQYF. The CDR3 DNA is TGCGCCAGCAGCTTGAGTATCGGGGGCCCAGATACGCAGTATTTT.

The genes are TRBV30 and TRBJ1-2; D ambiguous. The V and J ends lost 0 bases and 0 bases respectively, with 11 bases between them. CDR3 length: 15 amino acids. Germline CDR1 and CDR2: GTSNPN and SVGIG (reference sequence). The CDR3 loop reads CAWSVPGNPNYGYTF. The CDR3 region has the DNA TGTGCCTGGAGTGTTCCGGGGAACCCTAACTATGGCTACACCTTC.

The chain carries TRBV7-9 and TRBJ2-2, with no clear D. Germline lookup yields CDR1 SEHNR and CDR2 FQNEAQ (reference sequence). The CDR3 is 13 residues long. V was clipped by 5 bases and J by 1 base, with 5 bases between them. DNA for the CDR3: TGTGCCAGCAGCCCCCAGAACACCGGGGAGCTGTTTTTT. Translating gives CASSPQNTGELFF. The full variable domain, completed using reference TRBV7-9 and TRBJ2-2, is DTGVSQNPRHKITKRGQNVTFRCDPISEHNRLYWYRQTLGQGPEFLTYFQNEAQLEKSRLLSDRFSAERPKGSFSTLEIQRTEQGDSAMYLCASSPQNTGELFFGEGSRLTVL.

With regard to this clone: The sample holds other DNA sequences that translate to the same CDR3. V and J are TRBV2 and TRBJ2-7; TRBD2 matches at 11 bases. Germline-derived CDR1 and CDR2 are SNHLY and FYNNEI. The CDR3 loop spans 14 amino acids. The junction had 8 bases not matched to a gene; V was cut back by 6 bases and J by 7 bases. CDR3 amino acids: CASRVAGGPGEQYF. CDR3 nucleotides: TGTGCCAGCAGAGTAGCGGGAGGGCCCGGAGAGCAGTACTTC.